Listed below are T cell receptor beta chains from one sample, sequenced in a study of T cells in Graves' hyperthyroidism and ophthalmopathy. MiXCR was run by TCRdb on the multiplex PCR reads, yielding one entry per CDR3 protein. The sample yields under 250,000 distinct CDR3 sequences, roughly 17% seen once. Sequences were obtained from blood. The receptor set was obtained from a woman in her forties or fifties with Graves' hyperthyroidism. CDR3s include the opening cysteine and the closing phenylalanine or tryptophan. D genes are given only for firm matches. Size is omitted from some rows. Given values are once, few, many or a class for expanded clones.

size: .
J: TRBJ1-4
V: TRBV13
D: .
DNA: TGTGCCAGCAGGGAGGGAAATAATGAAAAACTGTTTTTT
CDR3: CASREGNNEKLFF

size: many
J: TRBJ2-7
V: TRBV10-3
D: TRBD1
DNA: TGTGCCATCAGACCCTCCCCCGGGACAGGGGACTACGAGCAGTACTTC
CDR3: CAIRPSPGTGDYEQYF

size: .
J: TRBJ1-2
V: TRBV3-1
D: .
DNA: TGTGCCAGCAGCCAGGCAGGGGCCAACTATGGCTACACCTTC
CDR3: CASSQAGANYGYTF

size: many
J: TRBJ2-5
V: TRBV7-9
D: .
DNA: TGTGCCAGCACCGGGGTGGGAGAGACCCAGTACTTC
CDR3: CASTGVGETQYF

size: .
J: TRBJ2-3
V: TRBV9
D: .
DNA: TGTGCCAGCAGCGTAGGCACAGGGAGCACAGATACGCAGTATTTT
CDR3: CASSVGTGSTDTQYF

size: many
J: TRBJ2-3
V: TRBV11-2
D: TRBD1
DNA: TGTGCCAGCAGCTTCCGACAGGGGGCAGGTACGCAGTATTTT
CDR3: CASSFRQGAGTQYF

size: few
J: TRBJ1-2
V: TRBV7-9
D: .
DNA: TGTGCCAGCAGCTTATCTGGACGGAACTATGGCTACACCTTC
CDR3: CASSLSGRNYGYTF

size: .
J: TRBJ2-2
V: TRBV20-1
D: TRBD2
DNA: TGCAGTGCTAGGAGAGCGGGAGCCGGCACCGGGGAGCTGTTTTTT
CDR3: CSARRAGAGTGELFF

size: many
J: TRBJ1-1
V: TRBV7-9
D: .
DNA: TGTGCCAGCAGCTTAGTCCGGGGGGGGCACACTGAAGCTTTCTTT
CDR3: CASSLVRGGHTEAFF

size: once
J: TRBJ1-1
V: TRBV12-3/TRBV12-4
D: .
DNA: TGTGCCAGCAGTTTTCCGGGCATGAACACTGAAGCTTTCTTT
CDR3: CASSFPGMNTEAFF

size: many
J: TRBJ1-2
V: TRBV6-1
D: .
DNA: TGTGCCAGCAGTGAAGGCCCGGGGAGTATAGACTATGGCTACACCTTC
CDR3: CASSEGPGSIDYGYTF

size: many
J: TRBJ2-3
V: TRBV28
D: .
DNA: TGTGCCAGCAACCTCGCAACAAATGGAGGCACAGATACGCAGTATTTT
CDR3: CASNLATNGGTDTQYF

size: .
J: TRBJ2-7
V: TRBV27
D: .
DNA: TGTGCCAGCAGTCTATCAGGAGTGACGGGCTACGAGCAGTACTTC
CDR3: CASSLSGVTGYEQYF

size: many
J: TRBJ1-1
V: TRBV28
D: .
DNA: TGTGCCAGCAGTTTTCTGAGGGACAACACTGAAGCTTTCTTT
CDR3: CASSFLRDNTEAFF

size: .
J: TRBJ1-1
V: TRBV5-8
D: .
DNA: TGTGCCAGCAGCTTGGCCGGGGGTAGCCACACTGAAGCTTTCTTT
CDR3: CASSLAGGSHTEAFF

size: many
J: TRBJ2-1
V: TRBV7-8
D: TRBD2
DNA: TGTGCCAGCAGCTTAGGGACTAGCGAGTACAATGAGCAGTTCTTC
CDR3: CASSLGTSEYNEQFF

size: many
J: TRBJ2-7
V: TRBV5-1
D: TRBD1
DNA: TGCGCCAGCAGCCCAAGGACAGGAACCTCCTACGAGCAGTACTTC
CDR3: CASSPRTGTSYEQYF

size: many
J: TRBJ2-7
V: TRBV12-3/TRBV12-4
D: .
DNA: TGTGCCAGCAGTTTGAGTTTTAGGAACTACGAGCAGTACTTC
CDR3: CASSLSFRNYEQYF

size: many
J: TRBJ2-1
V: TRBV20-1
D: .
DNA: TGCAGTGCTAGAGGGGTCGCCTATGAGCAGTTCTTC
CDR3: CSARGVAYEQFF

size: few
J: TRBJ2-2
V: TRBV5-1
D: TRBD2
DNA: TGCGCCAGCAGCTTTACGGGAGGGAACACCGGGGAGCTGTTTTTT
CDR3: CASSFTGGNTGELFF

size: many
J: TRBJ2-5
V: TRBV6-5
D: TRBD2
DNA: TGTGCCAGCAGTTACTCCCAGGCGGGAGGAGAAGAGACCCAGTACTTC
CDR3: CASSYSQAGGEETQYF

size: many
J: TRBJ1-3
V: TRBV2
D: .
DNA: TGTGCCAGCAGGGAGGGTTCTACCACCTCTGGAAACACCATATATTTT
CDR3: CASREGSTTSGNTIYF

size: few
J: TRBJ2-1
V: TRBV19
D: .
DNA: TGTGCCACCTCTATTGAGACAGCCTACAATGAGCAGTTCTTC
CDR3: CATSIETAYNEQFF

size: few
J: TRBJ1-6
V: TRBV11-3
D: .
DNA: TGTGCCAGCAGTGCCTACAGTGTTTCACCCCTCCACTTT
CDR3: CASSAYSVSPLHF

size: few
J: TRBJ1-3
V: TRBV7-9
D: .
DNA: TGTGCCAGCAGCCCACAACTACAGGGCTCTGGAAACACCATATATTTT
CDR3: CASSPQLQGSGNTIYF

size: many
J: TRBJ2-3
V: TRBV2
D: TRBD2
DNA: TGTGCCAGCGGGAGCGGGAGTAGCACAGATACGCAGTATTTT
CDR3: CASGSGSSTDTQYF

size: many
J: TRBJ2-1
V: TRBV27
D: TRBD2
DNA: TGTGCCAGCAGTTCCGGGACTAGCGGGAGTAATGAGCAGTTCTTC
CDR3: CASSSGTSGSNEQFF

size: few
J: TRBJ1-2
V: TRBV6-1
D: TRBD1
DNA: TGTGCCAGCAGTGCCGGGACAGGGATGGTCTACACCTTC
CDR3: CASSAGTGMVYTF

size: .
J: TRBJ2-5
V: TRBV28
D: .
DNA: TGTGCCAGCAGCTCAGGACGAGGAAGAGGCCAGTACTTC
CDR3: CASSSGRGRGQYF

size: few
J: TRBJ2-1
V: TRBV4-2
D: TRBD2
DNA: TGTGCCAGCAGCTACGGACTAGCGGGAGGACCTTCCTCATCCTACAATGAGCAGTTCTTC
CDR3: CASSYGLAGGPSSSYNEQFF

size: .
J: TRBJ2-1
V: TRBV24-1
D: TRBD2
DNA: TGTGCCACCAGTGACATAACTAGCGGGAGTATGTACAATGAGCAGTTCTTC
CDR3: CATSDITSGSMYNEQFF

size: few
J: TRBJ2-1
V: TRBV2
D: .
DNA: TGTGCCAGCAGTGAAGCGGGGGGACTCCACAATGAGCAGTTCTTC
CDR3: CASSEAGGLHNEQFF

size: many
J: TRBJ1-1
V: TRBV11-3
D: .
DNA: TGTGCCAGCAGCTTAGATAGGGGAATGAACACTGAAGCTTTCTTT
CDR3: CASSLDRGMNTEAFF

size: few
J: TRBJ2-7
V: TRBV29-1
D: TRBD1
DNA: TGCAGCGTCGAAACCCAGGGGGTACGAGTCGAGCAGTACTTC
CDR3: CSVETQGVRVEQYF

size: many
J: TRBJ2-1
V: TRBV30
D: TRBD2
DNA: TGTGCCTGGAGTTGGGCTAGCGGGAGGAACAATGAGCAGTTCTTC
CDR3: CAWSWASGRNNEQFF

size: few
J: TRBJ2-7
V: TRBV28
D: TRBD2
DNA: TGTGTCAGCACGCCAGCTCTAGGGACTAGCTCCTACGAGCAGTACTTC
CDR3: CVSTPALGTSSYEQYF

size: many
J: TRBJ2-7
V: TRBV6-1
D: TRBD1
DNA: TGTGCCAGCAGGGCCACCGGGACAGGATTATACGAGCAGTACTTC
CDR3: CASRATGTGLYEQYF

size: few
J: TRBJ2-1
V: TRBV12-3/TRBV12-4
D: .
DNA: TGTGCCAGCAGTTTTGGGGTATCACGCTACAATGAGCAGTTCTTC
CDR3: CASSFGVSRYNEQFF

size: many
J: TRBJ2-7
V: TRBV11-1
D: TRBD2
DNA: TGTGCCAGCAGCTTAGTTCGGTTTAGCGGGAGGACCCCCTTACACTACGAGCAGTACTTC
CDR3: CASSLVRFSGRTPLHYEQYF

size: many
J: TRBJ1-2
V: TRBV30
D: TRBD1
DNA: TGTGCCTGGAGCCTAGACAGGGCTGGCTACACCTTC
CDR3: CAWSLDRAGYTF

size: .
J: TRBJ1-4
V: TRBV3-1
D: .
DNA: TGTGCCAGCAGCCAAAAGGGGGCAACTAATGAAAAACTGTTTTTT
CDR3: CASSQKGATNEKLFF

size: many
J: TRBJ2-3
V: TRBV7-2
D: .
DNA: TGTGCCAGCATGGGGTCGAGTTACAGCACAGATACGCAGTATTTT
CDR3: CASMGSSYSTDTQYF

size: many
J: TRBJ1-5
V: TRBV20-1
D: TRBD1
DNA: TGCAGTGCACAGGGACAGGGGGGCAATCAGCCCCAGCATTTT
CDR3: CSAQGQGGNQPQHF

size: .
J: TRBJ1-2
V: TRBV28
D: TRBD1
DNA: TGTGCCAGCAGTTTTTGGGGACAGGGGGCCTTAAACTATGGCTACACCTTC
CDR3: CASSFWGQGALNYGYTF

size: few
J: TRBJ1-1
V: TRBV30
D: TRBD1
DNA: TGTGCCTGGAGTAAAATGGGGCAGGGGGCTTACACTGAAGCTTTCTTT
CDR3: CAWSKMGQGAYTEAFF

size: .
J: TRBJ2-2
V: TRBV4-1
D: TRBD2
DNA: TGCGCCAGCAGCCCCCGACTAGCGGGAGATGGGAGCACCGGGGAGCTGTTTTTT
CDR3: CASSPRLAGDGSTGELFF

size: .
J: TRBJ2-7
V: TRBV28
D: TRBD2
DNA: TGTGCCAGCAGTTTACCGTCTAGCGGATACGAGCAGTACTTC
CDR3: CASSLPSSGYEQYF

size: few
J: TRBJ2-2
V: TRBV12-3/TRBV12-4
D: .
DNA: TGTGCCAGCAGTTACCAGGGCAGAACCACCGGGGAGCTGTTTTTT
CDR3: CASSYQGRTTGELFF

size: .
J: TRBJ2-7
V: TRBV18
D: TRBD2
DNA: TGTGCCAGCTCACCAGCGGGAGCCGTGTTTTACGAGCAGTACTTC
CDR3: CASSPAGAVFYEQYF

size: few
J: TRBJ1-5
V: TRBV6-1
D: .
DNA: TGTGCCAGCAGTGACGGGGCTGCTCAGCCCCAGCATTTT
CDR3: CASSDGAAQPQHF

size: many
J: TRBJ2-1
V: TRBV12-3/TRBV12-4
D: TRBD2
DNA: TGTGCCAGCAGTTTAGCGGGAGGGCCTCGTGTGCAGTTCTTC
CDR3: CASSLAGGPRVQFF

size: many
J: TRBJ1-1
V: TRBV29-1
D: .
DNA: TGCAGCGCGACAAGGATGAACACTGAAGCTTTCTTT
CDR3: CSATRMNTEAFF

size: many
J: TRBJ2-1
V: TRBV6-1
D: .
DNA: TGTGCCAGCAGTGAATCGGACGTAGGGGGATCCTACAATGAGCAGTTCTTC
CDR3: CASSESDVGGSYNEQFF

size: many
J: TRBJ1-1
V: TRBV7-3
D: TRBD1
DNA: TGTGCCAGCAGCTTAAGTAGGACAGGGCACACTGAAGCTTTCTTT
CDR3: CASSLSRTGHTEAFF